Listed below are T cell receptor beta chains from one sample, sequenced in a study of cytomegalovirus exposure and HLA in healthy donors. This table comes from immunoSEQ multiplex PCR, and its TCRdb copy is limited to in-frame clones, with some not included. The table shows 160,000 or so clones, with roughly 80% occurring only once. Sequences were obtained from PBMCs. The receptors stem from a woman aged 25-40 years in good health and CMV-seronegative. Both conserved end residues are part of each CDR3. The D gene is left open where the match is weak.

V,D,J,CDR3
TRBV7-9,.,TRBJ1-2,CASSPPGENLREYGYTF
TRBV5-1,TRBD1,TRBJ1-5,CASSWRQGENSNQPQHF
TRBV2,TRBD2,TRBJ2-7,CASSEEGLAGAYEQYF
TRBV5-1,.,TRBJ1-4,CASSLGGTSEKLFF
TRBV28,TRBD1,TRBJ1-4,CASHRGKNEKLFF
TRBV5-4,TRBD2,TRBJ2-2,CASSWTSGVGGELFF
TRBV4-2,.,TRBJ2-7,CASSQADSGTYEQYF
TRBV2,.,TRBJ1-4,CASSTQGPNEKLFF
TRBV5-8,.,TRBJ1-5,CASSLVRVRHQPQHF
TRBV7-6,.,TRBJ2-7,CASSLAGTFYEQYF
TRBV27,.,TRBJ2-5,CARPHPQETQYF
TRBV5-4,.,TRBJ1-2,CASSLVGGVGYTF
TRBV5-4,.,TRBJ2-1,CASSLGWGDINEQFF
TRBV2,TRBD1,TRBJ1-1,CASAETGEAFF
TRBV19,TRBD1,TRBJ2-7,CASSIARGNEQYF
TRBV25-1,TRBD1,TRBJ2-7,CASSEPRTGQQYF
TRBV7-8,TRBD2,TRBJ2-1,CASSPPSGGVDNEQFF
TRBV11-2,TRBD1,TRBJ2-1,CASSPGGQGEFF
TRBV5-4,TRBD2,TRBJ2-2,CASSLGGGGASVSSGELFF
TRBV2,.,TRBJ1-1,CASSGGATEAFF
TRBV15,.,TRBJ1-2,CATSRSYRVNYGYTF